This T cell receptor (beta chain) was identified during a study of spatial heterogeneity in lung cancer. Across the whole study: Consistent detection of more beta-chain than alpha-chain sequences was observed. Whole-study results and caveats: At tumor resection, ubiquitous expanded TCRs were detected in blood more often than later.

CDR3 size: 16 residues. Germline lookup yields CDR1 LGHNA and CDR2 YSLEER. V lost 0 bases and J lost 6; bases outside the gene matches: 7. On this clonotype itself: The antigen is undetermined.

TCR cDNA molecules each had a unique molecular identifier. TCRdb reprocessed the 5' RACE reads via MiXCR and lists one record per CDR3 protein. The sample records 4,500 to 6,000 distinct CDR3 sequences, about a sixth being singletons. Noted time point: sample taken at primary tumor resection. Sequencing of whole RNA from tumor, nontumor lung or frozen PBMC involved no sorting. Samples were donated by 72 untreated early-stage non-small cell lung cancer patients. Here the sequenced sample was PBMCs, taken at surgery. The J gene is TRBJ2-3, the V gene TRBV4-3; 9 positions agree with TRBD2. The clonotype was recovered from a male donor with early-stage non-small cell lung cancer. The DNA of the CDR3 is TGCGCCAGCAGCCAAGATATAGGTAGCGGGAGTGATACGCAGTATTTT. Its translation: CASSQDIGSGSDTQYF.